This T cell receptor (beta chain) was recorded in a study of T cell repertoires in cytomegalovirus infection. Background on the study: Both a matching HLA type and CMV infection were indicated by public TCR beta signatures.

TCRdb re-called the reads through MiXCR, storing one row per CDR3 protein. The sample records around 300,000 distinct CDR3 sequences, 25% being singletons. CDR3 length: 15 amino acids. Trimming cost V 2 bases and J 5 bases, with 13 bases left between them. Germline CDR1 is SEHNR and CDR2 is FQNEAQ (reference sequence). Notes on the study in general: Ex vivo responses were dominated by HLA-C-restricted CMV-specific TCR beta clonotypes.

On this clonotype itself: Its antigen is as yet unknown.

The clonotype originates from a human donor in good health (CMV status not recorded). Some clones in this sample may be carry-over from other donors' samples. The source was cultured PBMCs, collected from culture after CMV antigen stimulation. The V call is TRBV7-9, the J call TRBJ2-1; no definite D call. The DNA of the CDR3 is TGTGCCAGCAGCTTATACTTAATGTATGACAATGAGCAGTTCTTC. Protein product: CASSLYLMYDNEQFF. Drawing the rest from reference TRBV7-9 and TRBJ2-1, the complete variable domain is DTGVSQNPRHKITKRGQNVTFRCDPISEHNRLYWYRQTLGQGPEFLTYFQNEAQLEKSRLLSDRFSAERPKGSFSTLEIQRTEQGDSAMYLCASSLYLMYDNEQFFGPGTRLTVL.